This T cell receptor (beta chain) was documented in a study of metastatic and nonmetastatic thyroid tumors. TCRdb re-processed the PCR reads through MiXCR. The table lists under 7,500 clones, around 30% of them singletons. Patients underwent thyroid surgery, and none had received any treatment before it. This clone is medium-sized in the sample. The V gene's germline CDR1 is DFQATT and CDR2 SNEGSKA (reference sequence). The CDR3 has 13 amino acids. V gave up 3 bases and J gave up 2 bases, with 8 bases separating them. The clonotype comes from a female donor with papillary thyroid cancer or a benign thyroid nodule (not recorded which). Some clones in this sample may be carry-over from other donors' samples. The J gene is TRBJ1-5, the V gene TRBV20-1; D possibly corresponds to TRBD1 (5 bases). Sequencing used tumor tissue. The CDR3 here is CSASPRGNQPQHF. The CDR3, as DNA: TGCAGTGCTAGCCCCAGGGGCAATCAGCCCCAGCATTTT.